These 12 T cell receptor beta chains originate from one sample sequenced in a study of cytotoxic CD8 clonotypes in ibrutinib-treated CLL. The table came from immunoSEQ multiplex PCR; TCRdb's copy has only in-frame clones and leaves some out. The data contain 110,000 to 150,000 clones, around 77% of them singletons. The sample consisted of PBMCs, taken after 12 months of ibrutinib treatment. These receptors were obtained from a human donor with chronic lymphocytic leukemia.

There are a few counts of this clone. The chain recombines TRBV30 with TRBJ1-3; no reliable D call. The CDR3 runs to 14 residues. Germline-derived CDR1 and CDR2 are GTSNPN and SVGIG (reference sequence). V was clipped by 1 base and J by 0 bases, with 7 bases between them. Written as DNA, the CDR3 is TGTGCCTGGAGTGGGACGGACTCTGGAAACACCATATATTTT. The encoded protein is CAWSGTDSGNTIYF.

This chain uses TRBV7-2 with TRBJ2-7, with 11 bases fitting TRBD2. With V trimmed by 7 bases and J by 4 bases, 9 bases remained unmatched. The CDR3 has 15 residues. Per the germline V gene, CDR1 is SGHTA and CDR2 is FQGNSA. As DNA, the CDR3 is TGTGCCAGCACAGAACCGGGACTAGCGGCTTACGAGCAGTACTTC. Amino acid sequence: CASTEPGLAAYEQYF.

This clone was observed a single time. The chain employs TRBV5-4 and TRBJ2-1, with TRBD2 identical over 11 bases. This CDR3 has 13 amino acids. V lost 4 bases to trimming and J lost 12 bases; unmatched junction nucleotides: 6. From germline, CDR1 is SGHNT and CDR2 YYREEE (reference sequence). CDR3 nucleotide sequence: TGTGCCAGCAGCAATCTAGCGGGGGGACCGCAGTTCTTC. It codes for CASSNLAGGPQFF.

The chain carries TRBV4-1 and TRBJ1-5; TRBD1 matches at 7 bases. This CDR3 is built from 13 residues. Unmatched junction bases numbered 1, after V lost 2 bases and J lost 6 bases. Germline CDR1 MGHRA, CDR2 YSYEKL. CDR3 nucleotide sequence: TGCGCCAGCAGCCAAAGGACAGGTCAGCCCCAGCATTTT. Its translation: CASSQRTGQPQHF.

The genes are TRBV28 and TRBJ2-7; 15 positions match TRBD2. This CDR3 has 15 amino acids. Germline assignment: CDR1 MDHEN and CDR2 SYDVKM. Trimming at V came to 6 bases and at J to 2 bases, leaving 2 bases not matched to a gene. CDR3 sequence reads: CASSRTSGGAYEQYF. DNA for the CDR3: TGTGCCAGCAGCCGGACTAGCGGGGGGGCCTACGAGCAGTACTTC.

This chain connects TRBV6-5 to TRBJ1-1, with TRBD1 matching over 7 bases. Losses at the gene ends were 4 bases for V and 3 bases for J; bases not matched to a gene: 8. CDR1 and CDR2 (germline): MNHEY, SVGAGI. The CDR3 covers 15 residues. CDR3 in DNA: TGTGCCAGCAGTTCCATCGGACAGGCGCACACTGAAGCTTTCTTT. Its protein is CASSSIGQAHTEAFF.

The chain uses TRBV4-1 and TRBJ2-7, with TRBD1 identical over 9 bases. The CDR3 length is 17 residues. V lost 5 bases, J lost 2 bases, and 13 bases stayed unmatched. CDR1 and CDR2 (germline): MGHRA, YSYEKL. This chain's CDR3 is CASSARPLGQGPYEQYF. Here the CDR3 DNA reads TGCGCCAGCAGCGCTCGACCCTTGGGACAGGGCCCCTACGAGCAGTACTTC.

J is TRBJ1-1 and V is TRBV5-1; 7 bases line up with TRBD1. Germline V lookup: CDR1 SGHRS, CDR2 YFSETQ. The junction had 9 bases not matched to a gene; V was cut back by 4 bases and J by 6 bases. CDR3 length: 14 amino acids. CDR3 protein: CASSPQGVGSEAFF. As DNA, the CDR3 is TGCGCCAGCAGCCCCCAGGGGGTTGGGTCTGAAGCTTTCTTT.

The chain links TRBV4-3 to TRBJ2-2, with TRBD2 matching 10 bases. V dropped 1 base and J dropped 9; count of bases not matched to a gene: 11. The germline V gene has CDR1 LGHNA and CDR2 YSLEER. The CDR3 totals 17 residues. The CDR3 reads CASSQARWGGLARELFF. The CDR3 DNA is TGCGCCAGCAGCCAAGCCCGATGGGGGGGACTAGCGAGGGAGCTGTTTTTT.

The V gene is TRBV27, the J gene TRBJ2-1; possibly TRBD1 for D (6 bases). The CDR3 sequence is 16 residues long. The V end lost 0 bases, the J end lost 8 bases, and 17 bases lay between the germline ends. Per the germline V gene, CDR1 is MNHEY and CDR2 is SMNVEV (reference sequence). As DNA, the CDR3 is TGTGCCAGCAGTTTATCGATTAGTCAGGGGAACGATGAGCAGTTCTTC. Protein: CASSLSISQGNDEQFF.

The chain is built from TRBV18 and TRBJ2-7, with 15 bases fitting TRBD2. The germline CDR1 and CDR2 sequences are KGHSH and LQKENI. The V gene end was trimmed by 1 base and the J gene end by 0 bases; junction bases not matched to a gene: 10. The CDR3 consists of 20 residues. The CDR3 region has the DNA TGTGCCAGCTCACCACGTTACCAGGGACTAGCGGGAGGCGTCTCCTACGAGCAGTACTTC. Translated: CASSPRYQGLAGGVSYEQYF.

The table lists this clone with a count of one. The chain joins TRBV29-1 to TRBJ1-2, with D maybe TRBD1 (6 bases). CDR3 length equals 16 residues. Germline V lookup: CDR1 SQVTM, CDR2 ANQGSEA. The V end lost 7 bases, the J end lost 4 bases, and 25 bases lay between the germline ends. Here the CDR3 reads CSAYRDLYLRVYGYTF. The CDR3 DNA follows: TGCAGCGCATACAGGGATCTTTATCTTCGGGTCTATGGCTACACCTTC.